This T cell receptor (beta chain) originates from a study of CD8+CD57+ T cells in acquired aplastic anemia. Study-level information: The mean DNA yield obtained from sorted CD4+ and CD8+ cells came to around 3 ug.

Patients sequenced had flow cytometry evidence of CD8+CD57+ cell expansion. Blood samples were obtained from patients who had received no prior therapy. The template for TCR beta VDJ and CDR3 sequence profiling was genomic DNA. TCRdb re-derived calls from the reads in MiXCR, one entry per CDR3 protein. The sample includes 90,000 to 150,000 distinct CDR3 sequences, 50% to 70% of them seen just once. Of note for this clonotype: The target antigen is unknown. The final CDR3 position lacks the conserved phenylalanine or tryptophan, pointing to a likely read error.

Trimming cost V 10 bases and J 6 bases, with 13 bases left between them. Germline CDR1 is MNHNS and CDR2 is SASEGT. The CDR3 is 12 residues long. Whole-study findings and limits: Patients were compared with controls for CD8+ Simpson's diversity, and no significant difference emerged. The number of CD8+ CDR3 sequences shared by patients and controls was twenty-nine.

The TCR comes from a human donor with aplastic anemia. Sequencing was carried out using sorted CD4+, CD8+, or CD8+CD57+ T cells (not recorded which) from PBMCs. The V gene is TRBV6-1, the J gene TRBJ1-5; possible D gene TRBD1, 6 bases. CDR3: CAIEGGGQPQHL. DNA of the CDR3: TGTGCCATCGAGGGGGGGGGTCAGCCCCAGCATCTT.